The present T cell receptor (beta chain) was sequenced within a study of cytomegalovirus exposure and HLA in healthy donors. Primers included in the PCR were 60 Vbeta and 13 Jbeta primers. Using immunoSEQ multiplex PCR, the repertoire was profiled, and TCRdb retains in-frame clones only, with some absent. This sample has 110,000 or so clones; roughly 80% occur once, and the top ten carry 8.6%. This CDR3 comprises 16 residues. Germline CDR1 is SQVTM and CDR2 is ANQGSEA. A word on this clone: Its antigen is still unknown.

Regarding the study as a whole: A later analysis reportedly identified an Asian-associated ancestry cluster as carrying fewer N-insertions than the roughly 700-donor mean. Despite most TCR sequences being rare, some public TCRs occurred in many donors.

The receptor was derived from a woman between 35 and 50 years old in good health and CMV-seropositive. The sequenced sample was PBMCs. The chain employs TRBV29-1 and TRBJ2-7; 15 bases match TRBD2. TRBJ2-1 matches the DNA end more closely, so the J call is doubtful. The DNA of the CDR3 is TGCAGCGTGATTGGACTAGCGGGAGGGTCCTACAATGAGCAGTTCTTC. Translated: CSVIGLAGGSYNEQFF.